Each of the 10 T cell receptor beta chains below was sequenced from the same sample in a study of chemoradiotherapy in HPV16-positive cancers. Sequenced by immunoSEQ multiplex PCR; TCRdb stores in-frame clones only, minus some. The data show 20,000 to 25,000 clones, with roughly 94% seen just once and approximately 3% held by the top ten. This material was acquired from a patient who underwent chemoradiotherapy. Every receptor here comes from a human donor with HPV-associated anogenital cancer.

The genes are TRBV28 and TRBJ2-2; D remains unclear. V lost 5 bases and J 3 bases, leaving 7 bases between the germline ends. There are 13 residues in the CDR3. Germline lookup yields CDR1 MDHEN and CDR2 SYDVKM. The CDR3 DNA sequence: TGTGCCAGCAGTCGTACTCACACCGGGGAGCTGTTTTTT. Amino acid sequence: CASSRTHTGELFF.

The gene calls are TRBV28 and TRBJ2-2; D unclear. The length of the CDR3 is 14 residues. Trimming took off 3 bases at V and 8 bases at J, with 13 bases between the two ends. Germline V gene sequence: CDR1 MDHEN, CDR2 SYDVKM. CDR3 nucleotides: TGTGCCAGCAGTTTCCCCGGTAAGATAGGGGAGCTGTTTTTT. It specifies CASSFPGKIGELFF.

The chain employs TRBV6-1 and TRBJ1-5; 7 bases fit TRBD1. CDR3 size: 12 residues. The V gene's germline CDR1 is MNHNS and CDR2 SASEGT. With 11 bases clipped from V and 1 base from J, the junction kept 2 bases outside the gene matches. The CDR3 region is CAGGQSNQPQHF. For the CDR3, the DNA is TGTGCCGGGGGACAGAGCAATCAGCCCCAGCATTTT.

This rearrangement joins TRBV30 to TRBJ2-5, with D perhaps matching TRBD1 or TRBD2 (5 bases each). The germline V gene has CDR1 GTSNPN and CDR2 SVGIG (reference sequence). Trimming took off 0 bases at V and 5 bases at J, with 19 bases between the two ends. This CDR3 is built from 16 residues. For the CDR3, the DNA is TGTGCCTGGAGTGTACTATTGTCGGGGCCCGGGGAGACCCAGTACTTC. It encodes CAWSVLLSGPGETQYF.

The chain carries TRBV7-2 and TRBJ1-2, with TRBD1 matching over 9 bases. The CDR3 has 15 amino acids. CDR1 and CDR2 (germline): SGHTA, FQGNSA. Losses at the gene ends were 3 bases for V and 1 base for J; bases not matched to a gene: 3. CDR3: CASSFQTGGNYGYTF. The CDR3 bases are TGTGCCAGCAGCTTCCAGACAGGGGGTAACTATGGCTACACCTTC.

The chain has TRBV28 and TRBJ2-2; no reliable D call. This CDR3 is 14 amino acids long. The V end lost 8 bases, the J end lost 0 bases, and 10 bases lay between the germline ends. Germline V gene lookup returns CDR1 MDHEN and CDR2 SYDVKM. The CDR3 bases are TGTGCCAGCGGAGCCCCCACGAACACCGGGGAGCTGTTTTTT. Amino acids: CASGAPTNTGELFF.

This chain connects TRBV14 to TRBJ2-7, with D possibly TRBD2 on 5 matching bases. The CDR3 has 16 residues. V lost 2 bases and J lost 2, with 16 bases in between. Germline CDR1 SGHDN, CDR2 FVKESK. The CDR3 protein is CASSQSVKREPYEQYF. DNA of the CDR3: TGTGCCAGCAGCCAATCGGTAAAGAGGGAGCCCTACGAGCAGTACTTC.

The chain is built from TRBV5-4 and TRBJ2-2, with TRBD1 as a possible D gene (5 bases). The length of the CDR3 is 16 residues. V gave up 4 bases and J gave up 0 bases, with 13 bases separating them. Per the germline V gene, CDR1 is SGHNT and CDR2 is YYREEE (reference sequence). The CDR3 sequence is CASSPRTPANTGELFF. The DNA for the CDR3 is TGTGCCAGCAGCCCTCGGACACCCGCGAACACCGGGGAGCTGTTTTTT.

The gene calls are TRBV5-6 and TRBJ2-2, with D possibly matching TRBD1 (6 bases). Looked up from germline, CDR1 is SGHDT and CDR2 is YYEEEE. CDR3 length: 16 residues. Trimming stripped 4 bases from V and 2 bases from J, with 15 bases between. The CDR3 protein is CASSAGTPFNTGELFF. DNA of the CDR3: TGTGCCAGCAGCGCCGGGACACCATTTAACACCGGGGAGCTGTTTTTT.

This chain joins TRBV7-9 and TRBJ2-7; TRBD1 matches 10 bases. Germline trimming cut 5 bases from V and 5 bases from J; bases unmatched to any gene: 9. This CDR3 is 15 amino acids long. Germline assignment: CDR1 SEHNR and CDR2 FQNEAQ (reference sequence). The CDR3 coding sequence is TGTGCCAGCAGCGTAAGGACAGGGGGGATTAACGAGCAGTACTTC. This gives the protein CASSVRTGGINEQYF.